The entry below gives a single TCR beta chain sequence along with its context. This clonotype has a count of ten or more. Its antigen remains undetermined. Base-call qualities are not available, and no considerably larger clone is one nucleotide away. This entry is derived from a study of Graves' ophthalmopathy and Graves' hyperthyroidism (dated by TCRdb to the late 2010s). Looking at the study overall: A patient counted as having stable hyperthyroidism if there was no progression to ophthalmopathy within 18 months of follow-up. To tell Graves' ophthalmopathy apart from Graves' hyperthyroidism, and to predict which patients would progress to ophthalmopathy, the study relied on TCR beta repertoire signatures. In total, 135 blood samples were TCR-sequenced: 40 to 45 ophthalmopathy, under 85 hyperthyroidism and roughly 17 hyperthyroidism-to-ophthalmopathy patients. To explore V-J signatures that distinguish ophthalmopathy from hyperthyroidism, a discovery set of around 100 patients was enrolled, made up of over 40 with ophthalmopathy and around 60 with stable hyperthyroidism. For independent validation, a separate cohort was made up of 18 to 20 hyperthyroidism patients plus 17 patients who later progressed from hyperthyroidism to ophthalmopathy. T-cell repertoires of thyroid tissue and blood were compared in six hyperthyroidism patients. After sampling, hyperthyroidism patients received methimazole starting at 30 mg daily, and ophthalmopathy patients received high-dose intravenous methylprednisolone.

Hyperthyroidism patients were newly diagnosed, with disease duration under 2 months, and aged 18 to 65 years. Patients with other autoimmune diseases, uncontrolled infections, pregnancy or lactation were excluded from the study. Diagnosis was based on clinical symptoms, serum thyroxine, TRAb, thyroid ultrasound and orbital computed tomography. Total RNA was extracted with Trizol reagent and quality-checked on an Agilent 2100 Bioanalyzer. TCR beta CDR3 regions were amplified from RNA transcripts for repertoire sequencing. A first-round RT-PCR used HTBI primers with the Qiagen OneStep RT-PCR kit, followed by a second-round multiplex PCR, size selection and purification. Sequencing of the libraries was carried out on an Illumina HiSeq2000 in paired-end mode with 100 bp reads. The original methods were these. SOAPnuke was used to process the reads, removing any read that contained adapters or uncalled bases, had a mean Phred below 15, or lacked an exact match to the constant primer or identifier. High-quality paired reads were merged with COPE v1.2.5. Clonotypes were defined as unique nucleotide sequences and were aligned to IMGT TRB V, D and J references using MiTCR v1.1. Only V-J combinations with frequency above 0.0001 were analysed, covering around 99% of repertoires. A TCR clonal expansion and chaos score per V-J combination was defined as the ratio of F50 clonal expansion to chaos observed in the TCRdist matrix. Welch's t-statistics and random forest were used to reduce the features to about 12 V-J combinations, which were then used as input to a naive Bayes classifier. Thyroid-blood repertoire similarity was quantified with the Morisita-Horn index. TCRdb cleaned the public reads at Q25 with fastp, built clones with MiXCR and kept in-frame beta chains. Rows with one shared CDR3 protein collapse into an entry with the most common genes and DNA. TCRdb's processing, not the authors' own work, is the source of the V and J calls. The sample records over a million distinct CDR3 sequences, about 35% of which are singletons. Together, the top ten hold around 10% of the sample.

The CDR3 spans 16 residues, from the cysteine through the phenylalanine. Only CDR3 DNA remains: 48 bases, in frame from the first base. V ends up 6 bases short and J 1 base short, with an unmatched junction base count of 9. Findings and caveats that apply to the study as a whole: Ophthalmopathy was separated from stable hyperthyroidism by the 13-signature model with about 85% sensitivity and about 81% specificity in cross-validation and with 80%/75% in the test set. In validation, the model predicted ophthalmopathy progression with about 70% sensitivity and 72.22% specificity; fewer than 15 predicted patients were CT-confirmed with GO in a median of approximately 6.2 months. Among expanded thyroid clonotypes with frequency above 0.001, most also showed up in blood, which suggests that blood repertoires may reflect the thyroid immune response. No statistical method was used to predetermine the sample size, and group allocation was not hidden from the investigators.

Specimen: peripheral blood or thyroid tissue (not recorded which). Rearrangement joined TRBV12-3 or TRBV12-4 to TRBJ2-7; 10 bases in the junction line up with TRBD1. This TCR was sampled from an adult man with Graves' hyperthyroidism. The CDR3 has the sequence CASSWVLGQGSYEQYF. The DNA sequence reads TGTGCCAGCAGCTGGGTTTTGGGACAGGGGTCCTACGAGCAGTACTTC.